The T cell receptor (beta chain) described here comes from a study of blood T cell repertoires in COVID-19. On the study more broadly: Samples representing acute and convalescent COVID-19 were sourced from the United States, Italy and Spain. T cells, B-cell-depleted T cells, or PBMCs supplied cDNA or gDNA.

Patients at the Seattle site were enrolled during active infection and followed longitudinally. As handled by the study authors: The assay estimated nucleated cells by amplifying reference gene primers. Data came from immunoSEQ multiplex PCR; TCRdb stores just in-frame clones and leaves some out. D and trimming were read from the DNA, whereas the V and J calls and clone size are those reported in that table. This sample has approximately 300,000 clones; about 88% occur once, and the top ten carry around 11%. The CDR3 is 12 residues long. Germline V gene sequence: CDR1 SGHRS, CDR2 YFSETQ. V shed 2 bases and J shed 6 bases, with 6 bases lying between them.

The TCR originated in a woman in her twenties or thirties with COVID-19, enrolled during active disease. The chain couples TRBV5-1 to TRBJ2-1; D gene uncertain. The sequencing sample was made of peripheral blood. DNA for the CDR3: TGCGCCAGCAGCTTCCCGGGCAATGAGCAGTTCTTC. Encoded protein: CASSFPGNEQFF. Variable domain in full (rest from reference TRBV5-1 and TRBJ2-1): KAGVTQTPRYLIKTRGQQVTLSCSPISGHRSVSWYQQTPGQGLQFLFEYFSETQRNKGNFPGRFSGRQFSNSRSEMNVSTLELGDSALYLCASSFPGNEQFFGPGTRLTVL.